A single sample gave rise to the 14 T cell receptor beta chains below, sequenced in a study of CD8+CD57+ T cells in acquired aplastic anemia. CDR3 and TCR beta VDJ profiling relied on a genomic DNA template. TCRdb fed the reads into MiXCR, producing one record per CDR3 protein. This sample carries about 130,000 distinct CDR3 sequences, around 48% of them seen once, and the ten largest clones take 2% to 3%. Sequences were obtained from sorted CD4+, CD8+, or CD8+CD57+ T cells (not recorded which) from PBMCs. Receptors were obtained from a human donor in good health, serving as a control.

The rearrangement joins TRBV2 to TRBJ2-2; D unclear. There are 14 residues in the CDR3. Trimming removed 0 bases at V and 7 bases at J, with 9 bases between. Germline assignment: CDR1 SNHLY and CDR2 FYNNEI. CDR3 coding DNA: TGTGCCAGCAGTGAAGCAGAAGAAGTCGGGGAGCTGTTTTTT. Protein product: CASSEAEEVGELFF.

This clonotype was observed at least ten times. The chain recombines TRBV2 with TRBJ2-7, with 8 bases matching TRBD1. Trimming removed 2 bases from V and 1 base from J; junction bases left unmatched: 7. This CDR3 contains 16 residues. CDR1 and CDR2 (germline): SNHLY, FYNNEI. The CDR3 loop is CASSETRTGNSYEQYF. The CDR3 region has the DNA TGTGCCAGCAGTGAAACCCGGACAGGGAATTCCTACGAGCAGTACTTC.

The chain joins TRBV12-3 or TRBV12-4 to TRBJ2-7; 11 positions agree with TRBD2. V shed 6 bases, J shed 4 bases, and the junction held 5 bases outside the gene matches. The CDR3 extends over 14 amino acids. DNA of the CDR3: TGTGCCAGCAGGGGGGGACTAGCGGAATACGAGCAGTACTTC. Translated: CASRGGLAEYEQYF.

In the case of this clonotype: This may be a read error, as it is one base from a much larger clone. V usage is TRBV12-3 or TRBV12-4 and J usage is TRBJ2-1; D is unresolved. The CDR3 is made up of 16 amino acids. The CDR3, as DNA: TGTGCCAGCAGTTTCCGGATGACGGTCTCCTACACTGAGCAGTTCTTC. It specifies CASSFRMTVSYTEQFF.

The chain links TRBV6-5 to TRBJ1-5, with no clear D. V lost 4 bases, J lost 5 bases, and 12 bases lay in between. CDR1 and CDR2 from the germline V gene are MNHEY and SVGAGI. The CDR3 consists of 14 residues. The CDR3 reads CASSSQGFDQPQHF. The CDR3 bases are TGTGCCAGCAGTTCCCAAGGTTTCGATCAGCCCCAGCATTTT.

The gene calls are TRBV11-2 and TRBJ2-7, with 12 bases that match TRBD2. The V gene end was trimmed by 5 bases and the J gene end by 2 bases; junction bases not matched to a gene: 4. This CDR3 spans 15 amino acids. CDR1 is SGHAT and CDR2 is FQNNGV in the germline V gene. The CDR3 loop reads CASSLGLAGTYEQYF. As DNA, the CDR3 is TGTGCCAGCAGCCTTGGACTAGCGGGAACCTACGAGCAGTACTTC.

This clonotype was observed a handful of times. A read error may produce the germline difference seen at one junction end. The V call is TRBV24-1, the J call TRBJ2-2, with 7 bases identical to TRBD2. CDR3 length equals 15 residues. Looked up from germline, CDR1 is KGHDR and CDR2 is SFDVKD. The CDR3 reads CASSERGGATGELFF. CDR3 bases: TGTGCCAGCAGTGAGCGCGGGGGAGCGACCGGGGAGCTGTTTTTT.

Turning to this clonotype: The junction departs from germline at one end; a sequencing error may be responsible. This sequence joins TRBV7-3 and TRBJ1-2; 7 nucleotides match TRBD1. CDR3 length: 13 amino acids. CDR1 is SGHTA and CDR2 is FQGTGA in the germline V gene. The CDR3 bases are TGTGCCAGCAGCCCAGGGGGAGTGATTGGCCACACCTTC. It is translated as CASSPGGVIGHTF.

The chain combines TRBV19 with TRBJ2-7; unclear D gene. This CDR3 has 12 residues. Trimming left V 3 bases short and J 5 bases short, with 8 bases between. Germline V gives CDR1 LNHDA, CDR2 SQIVND (reference sequence). CDR3 protein: CASSMPSHEQYF. Here the CDR3 DNA reads TGTGCCAGTAGTATGCCTTCCCACGAGCAGTACTTC.

This clonotype was picked up many times. This chain connects TRBV4-1 to TRBJ2-1; D gene uncertain. With 4 bases removed from V and 12 bases from J, the gap between germline ends came to 13 bases. This CDR3 is built from 12 residues. Germline CDR1 MGHRA, CDR2 YSYEKL. The DNA of the CDR3 is TGCGCCAGCAGCCGGGCCTTCGAAGGGCAGTTCTTC. Translated, it gives CASSRAFEGQFF.

This sequence joins TRBV25-1 and TRBJ1-6; D remains unclear. Trimming stripped 0 bases from V and 8 bases from J, with 8 bases between. The CDR3 is 14 amino acids. From germline, CDR1 is MGHDK and CDR2 SYGVNS. The CDR3 loop is CASSEYRSDSPLHF. CDR3 coding DNA: TGTGCCAGCAGTGAATATCGGTCAGATTCACCCCTCCACTTT.

This clonotype showed up just a few times. This chain uses TRBV20-1 with TRBJ2-7; D is uncertain. This CDR3 has 13 amino acids. In germline, CDR1 is DFQATT, CDR2 SNEGSKA (reference sequence). The V gene lost 0 bases and the J gene lost 2 bases, with 8 bases spanning the gap. CDR3 sequence reads: CSAREAEPYEQYF. CDR3 sequence (DNA): TGCAGTGCTAGAGAAGCTGAGCCCTACGAGCAGTACTTC.

The chain has TRBV25-1 and TRBJ1-1, with 7 bases fitting TRBD1. Germline V CDR1 and CDR2: MGHDK, SYGVNS. The CDR3 has 18 residues. Trimming at V came to 5 bases and at J to 3 bases, leaving 18 bases not matched to a gene. The CDR3 DNA follows: TGTGCCAGCAGTCCGCGACAGGAGGGCAGACAGGGTCACACTGAAGCTTTCTTT. Translating gives CASSPRQEGRQGHTEAFF.

The chain couples TRBV20-1 to TRBJ2-7, with unresolved D. The CDR3 is 10 amino acids. Germline values: CDR1 DFQATT, CDR2 SNEGSKA (reference sequence). Trimming removed 8 bases at V and 1 base at J, with 6 bases between. CDR3 sequence (DNA): TGCAGTACTGGGTCCTACGAGCAGTACTTC. Amino acid sequence: CSTGSYEQYF.